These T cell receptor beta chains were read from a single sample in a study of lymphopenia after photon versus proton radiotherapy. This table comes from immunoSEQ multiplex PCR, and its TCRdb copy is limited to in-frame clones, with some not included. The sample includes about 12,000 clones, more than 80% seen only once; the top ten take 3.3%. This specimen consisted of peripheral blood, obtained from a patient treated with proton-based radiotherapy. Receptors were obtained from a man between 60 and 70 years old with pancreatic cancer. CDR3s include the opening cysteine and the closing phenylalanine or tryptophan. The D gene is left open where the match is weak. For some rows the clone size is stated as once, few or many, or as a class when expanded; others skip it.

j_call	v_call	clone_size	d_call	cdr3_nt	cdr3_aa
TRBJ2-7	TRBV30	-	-	TGTGCCTGGAGGCCAACGGTTAGCCACGAGCAGTACTTC	CAWRPTVSHEQYF
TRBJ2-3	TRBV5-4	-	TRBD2	TGTGCCAGCAGCTTGATGGGGGGGACTAGCGGGAGTGGTACGCAGTATTTT	CASSLMGGTSGSGTQYF
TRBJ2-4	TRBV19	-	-	TGTGCCAGTAGTATGTCAGGGCCTAAAAACATTCAGTACTTC	CASSMSGPKNIQYF
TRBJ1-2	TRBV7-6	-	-	TGTGCCAGCAGCTCCGGACGGGGAAACTATGGCTACACCTTC	CASSSGRGNYGYTF
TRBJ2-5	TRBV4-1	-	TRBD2	TGCGCCAGCAGCCGGGAGAGCGGGAGTGGGCCGGAGACCCAGTACTTC	CASSRESGSGPETQYF
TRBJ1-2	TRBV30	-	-	TGTGCCTGGAGTGTAGACACGCGAGGCTACACCTTC	CAWSVDTRGYTF
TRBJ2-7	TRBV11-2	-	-	TGTGCCAGCAGCCCGACCCGGGCCTTCAACCGAGGCGAGCAGTACTTC	CASSPTRAFNRGEQYF
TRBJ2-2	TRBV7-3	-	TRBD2	TGTGCCAGCAGCTTAGCCCTCCAGGGGGATAGCGGGAGCCACGGGGAGCTGTTTTTT	CASSLALQGDSGSHGELFF
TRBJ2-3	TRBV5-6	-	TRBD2	TGTGCCAGCAGGTTTAGCGGGAAGCATACGCAGTATTTT	CASRFSGKHTQYF
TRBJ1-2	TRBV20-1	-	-	TGCAGTATCGCCCCTCCAGGCGGCTACACCTTC	CSIAPPGGYTF
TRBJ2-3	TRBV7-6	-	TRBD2	TGTGCCAGCAGCTTCGGGAGGCGGGGCCTCGATACGCAGTATTTT	CASSFGRRGLDTQYF
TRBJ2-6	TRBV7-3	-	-	TGTGCCAGCAGCTTGACGATACACGGTAGAAATCCTGGGGCCAACGTCCTGACTTTC	CASSLTIHGRNPGANVLTF
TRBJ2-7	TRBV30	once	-	TGTGCCTGGAGTGGGTACTTCTCCTACGAGCAGTACTTC	CAWSGYFSYEQYF
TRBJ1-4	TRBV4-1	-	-	TGCGCCAGCAGCCAAGTCGGGTCGGGGGGGCCTCATGAAAAACTGTTTTTT	CASSQVGSGGPHEKLFF
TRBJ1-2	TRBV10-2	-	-	TGCGCCAGCAGTGAAGGGGCCTCGGGCTACACCTTC	CASSEGASGYTF
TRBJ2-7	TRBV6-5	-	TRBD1	TGTGCCAGCACTCGAGGCCGGGACAGCGGGCAGTACTTC	CASTRGRDSGQYF
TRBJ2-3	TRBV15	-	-	TGTGCCACCAGCGCGCGCCCCGGGACCTTGGGGGGCACAGATACGCAGTATTTT	CATSARPGTLGGTDTQYF
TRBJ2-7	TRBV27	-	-	TGTGCCAGTCCCCTTTTGCGGGGCCATGCCGATGGCGAGCAGTACTTC	CASPLLRGHADGEQYF
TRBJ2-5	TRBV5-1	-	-	TGCGCCAGCAGCTTGAGGCCAAGCGCGGTTGGGGAGACCCAGTACTTC	CASSLRPSAVGETQYF
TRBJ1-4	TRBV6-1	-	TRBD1	TGTGCCAGCAGTGACGGGACAGGGGCCTTTGAAAAACTGTTTTTT	CASSDGTGAFEKLFF
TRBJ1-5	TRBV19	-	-	TGTGCCAGTAGCTTCACCGGTAGCAATCAGCCCCAGCATTTT	CASSFTGSNQPQHF
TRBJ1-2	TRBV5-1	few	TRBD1	TGCGCCAGCAGCCGCCAGGGGGGCGCGGGCTATGGCTACACCTTC	CASSRQGGAGYGYTF
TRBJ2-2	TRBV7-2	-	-	TGTGCCAGCAGCTCCACGACGGGGTCCGGGGAGCTGTTTTTT	CASSSTTGSGELFF
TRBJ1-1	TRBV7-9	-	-	TGTGCCAGCAGCTTAGCGTTCAGCGAGAACACTGAAGCTTTCTTT	CASSLAFSENTEAFF
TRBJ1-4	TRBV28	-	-	TGTGCCAGCACCGCGGGGGGACCAACTAATGAAAAACTGTTTTTT	CASTAGGPTNEKLFF
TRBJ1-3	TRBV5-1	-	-	TGCGCCAGCAGCGGTTCAGGAAACTCTGGAAACACCATATATTTT	CASSGSGNSGNTIYF
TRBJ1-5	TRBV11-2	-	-	TGTGCCAGCAGCTTAGGAACAAGTCAGCCCCAGCATTTT	CASSLGTSQPQHF
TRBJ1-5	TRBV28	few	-	TGTGCCAGCATGGAGAGCAATCAGCCCCAGCATTTT	CASMESNQPQHF
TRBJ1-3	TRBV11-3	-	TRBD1	TGTGCCAGCAGCCCAGGACAGGGTCCTGGAAACACCATATATTTT	CASSPGQGPGNTIYF
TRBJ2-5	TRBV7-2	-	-	TGTGCCAGCAGCCAGAATTGGGGGTTTGGGGAGACCCAGTACTTC	CASSQNWGFGETQYF
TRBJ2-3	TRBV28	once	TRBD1	TGTGCCAGCAGGCCAGCCAGGGGGCAATCAGATACGCAGTATTTT	CASRPARGQSDTQYF
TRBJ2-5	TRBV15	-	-	TGTGCCACCAGCAGAGCGGAGGTCCAGGGCTTGGAGACCCAGTACTTC	CATSRAEVQGLETQYF
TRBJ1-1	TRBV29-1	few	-	TGCAGCGTTGCGGGGACGGCGAACACTGAAGCTTTCTTT	CSVAGTANTEAFF
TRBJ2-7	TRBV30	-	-	TGTGCCTGGAGTTCGCGGGTTGTGCACGAGCAGTACTTC	CAWSSRVVHEQYF
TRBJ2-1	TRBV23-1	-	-	TGCGCCAGCAGTCAGGGGATTTCCTACAATGAGCAGTTCTTC	CASSQGISYNEQFF
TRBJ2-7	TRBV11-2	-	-	TGTGCCAGCAGCCTATTGACGGGGGTCTACGAGCAGTACTTC	CASSLLTGVYEQYF
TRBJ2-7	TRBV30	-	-	TGTGCCTGGAGTTCTACGGTATCCTACGAGCAGTACTTC	CAWSSTVSYEQYF
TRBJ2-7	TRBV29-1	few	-	TGCAGCGTTGGAGTAGGCGGTAGCTCCTACGAGCAGTACTTC	CSVGVGGSSYEQYF
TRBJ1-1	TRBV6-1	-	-	TGTGCCAGCAAACCCTCTGCAGTGAACACTGAAGCTTTCTTT	CASKPSAVNTEAFF
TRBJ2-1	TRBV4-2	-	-	TGTGCCAGCAGCCCTACCCCAAGCGCGAGCTCCTACAATGAGCAGTTCTTC	CASSPTPSASSYNEQFF
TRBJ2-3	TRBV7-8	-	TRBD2	TGTGCCAGCAGCTTAGCGTCTAGCGGGAGAACAGATACGCAGTATTTT	CASSLASSGRTDTQYF
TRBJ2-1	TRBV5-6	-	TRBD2	TGTGCCAGCAGCTTGGGGGGACTAGCGGGAGGTTACAATGAGCAGTTCTTC	CASSLGGLAGGYNEQFF
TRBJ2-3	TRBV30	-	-	TGTGCCTGGACACGCTCGAGGGCGGTAGATACGCAGTATTTT	CAWTRSRAVDTQYF
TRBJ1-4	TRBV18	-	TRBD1	TGTGCCAGCTCACCACAACAGGGGGAGCAAAAACTGTTTTTT	CASSPQQGEQKLFF
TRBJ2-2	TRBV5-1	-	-	TGCGCCAGCAGCTTGGATTGGGGAACGAACACCGGGGAGCTGTTTTTT	CASSLDWGTNTGELFF
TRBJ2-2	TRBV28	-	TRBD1	TGTGCCAGCAGTTGGGACAGCACCGGGGAGCTGTTTTTT	CASSWDSTGELFF
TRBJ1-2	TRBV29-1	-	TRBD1	TGCAGCGTCTCCCCCCACTTAAGACAGGGTGAAGGCTACACCTTC	CSVSPHLRQGEGYTF
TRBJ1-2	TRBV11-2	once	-	TGTGCCAGCAGCAGCTTAGAAGGGGTCGGCAGGGTGGGCTACACCTTC	CASSSLEGVGRVGYTF